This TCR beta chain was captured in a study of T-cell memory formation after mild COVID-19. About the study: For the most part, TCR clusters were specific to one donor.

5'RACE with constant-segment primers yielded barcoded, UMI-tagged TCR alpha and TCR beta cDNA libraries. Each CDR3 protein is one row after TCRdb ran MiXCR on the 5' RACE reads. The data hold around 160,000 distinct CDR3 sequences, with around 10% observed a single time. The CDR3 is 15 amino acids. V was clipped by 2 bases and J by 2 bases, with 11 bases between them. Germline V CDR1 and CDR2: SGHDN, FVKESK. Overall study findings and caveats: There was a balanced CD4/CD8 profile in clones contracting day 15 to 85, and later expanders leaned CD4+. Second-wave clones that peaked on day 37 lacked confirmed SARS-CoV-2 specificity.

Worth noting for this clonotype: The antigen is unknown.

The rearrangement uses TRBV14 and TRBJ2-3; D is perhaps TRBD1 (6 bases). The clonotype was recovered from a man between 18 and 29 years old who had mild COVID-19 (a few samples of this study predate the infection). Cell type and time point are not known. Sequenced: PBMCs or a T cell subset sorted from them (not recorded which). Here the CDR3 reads CASSQRTVLTDTQYF. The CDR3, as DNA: TGTGCCAGCAGCCAACGGACAGTGCTCACAGATACGCAGTATTTT.